This TCR beta chain is from a study of cytomegalovirus exposure and HLA in healthy donors. Study results and limitations: Cytomegalovirus-associated TCR beta chains were listed, numbering roughly 150. Specific recognition of CMV antigens was confirmed in vitro for a few chains (all CMV-associated).

The data were produced by immunoSEQ multiplex PCR, yet TCRdb's version contains in-frame clones alone and is incomplete. Of under 250,000 clones in the sample, roughly 89% were seen once. About this clone itself: Its antigen remains unidentified.

In germline, CDR1 is SQVTM, CDR2 ANQGSEA. Trimming shortened V by 6 bases and J by 2 bases, and 16 bases separated the two germline ends. The length of the CDR3 is 14 residues. Donors came from a validation cohort of about 120 subjects, distinct from the first 666-subject cohort. The chain joins TRBV29-1 to TRBJ1-1; D not certain. The TCR comes from a man aged 18 to 30 in good health and CMV-seronegative. The specimen sequenced was PBMCs. CDR3 protein: CSVWPGSVNTEAFF. CDR3 nucleotides: TGCAGCGTGTGGCCGGGGTCGGTAAACACTGAAGCTTTCTTT.